One and the same sample provided the 20 T cell receptor beta chains below, sequenced in a study of T cell repertoires in cytomegalovirus infection. These receptors are not linked to any known antigen. One entry per CDR3 protein, called by TCRdb with MiXCR from the reads. The table records around 570,000 distinct CDR3 sequences, about 39% of them present only once. The sequences come from cultured PBMCs, collected from culture after CMV antigen stimulation. Receptor source: a human donor in good health (CMV status not recorded). Some clones in this sample may be carry-over from other donors' samples.

This clonotype was observed a few times. The gene calls are TRBV6-2 or TRBV6-3 and TRBJ1-5, with unresolved D. Trimming took 10 bases from V and 5 from J, leaving 15 bases between them. The V gene's germline CDR1 is MNHEY and CDR2 SVGEGT. The CDR3 covers 13 residues. CDR3 sequence (DNA): TGTGCCACCAGACGGACCTCGGATCAGCCCCAGCATTTT. It codes for CATRRTSDQPQHF.

The V gene is TRBV12-5, the J gene TRBJ1-1; 9 bases agree with TRBD1. After removal of 5 bases from V and 3 bases from J, the junction contained 7 bases not matched to a gene. CDR1 and CDR2 (germline): LGHNT, FRNRAP. The CDR3 sequence is 15 residues long. The DNA for the CDR3 is TGTGCTAGTGGTAAAGGACAGGGGTGGGACACTGAAGCTTTCTTT. Its translation: CASGKGQGWDTEAFF.

This clonotype showed up many times. The chain couples TRBV12-3 or TRBV12-4 to TRBJ2-3; TRBD2 agrees at 7 bases. This CDR3 region has 15 residues. V lost 3 bases to trimming and J lost 2 bases; unmatched junction nucleotides: 5. The CDR3 sequence: CASSFTAGNTDTQYF. CDR3 in DNA: TGTGCCAGCAGTTTCACAGCGGGGAACACAGATACGCAGTATTTT.

This clonotype was counted only a few times. This rearrangement joins TRBV12-3 or TRBV12-4 to TRBJ2-5, with 10 bases aligning to TRBD2. Germline trimming cut 7 bases from V and 5 bases from J; bases unmatched to any gene: 7. The CDR3 length is 14 residues. CDR3 in amino acids: CASKERGGRETQYF. The CDR3 DNA is TGTGCCAGCAAAGAGCGGGGGGGCCGTGAGACCCAGTACTTC.

This clonotype appeared a few times. This chain links TRBV7-2 with TRBJ2-1; D may be TRBD2 (6 bases). CDR1 is SGHTA and CDR2 is FQGNSA in the germline V gene. The CDR3 consists of 18 residues. V lost 5 bases and J 3 bases, leaving 23 bases between the germline ends. CDR3 coding DNA: TGTGCCAGCAGCCGAAAAAGGGACTCCACGTCCTTCTACAATGAGCAGTTCTTC. Protein product: CASSRKRDSTSFYNEQFF.

The chain couples TRBV2 to TRBJ1-6; the D is unclear. The CDR3 spans 16 residues. V dropped 5 bases and J dropped 7 bases, with 18 bases sitting between them. Looked up from germline, CDR1 is SNHLY and CDR2 is FYNNEI. Written as DNA, the CDR3 is TGTGCCAGCAGTATCTCCCGGGATGCCGAAAATTCACCCCTCCACTTT. It codes for CASSISRDAENSPLHF.

There are a few counts of this clonotype. The rearrangement uses TRBV7-2 and TRBJ2-7; the D gene is possibly TRBD2 (6 bases). The CDR3 has 15 residues. Germline CDR1 reads SGHTA; CDR2 reads FQGNSA. The ends were cut back, 1 base at V and 2 bases at J, with 12 bases in the middle. CDR3 region: CASSLDPAGTYEQYF. The CDR3 DNA sequence: TGTGCCAGCAGCTTAGATCCAGCGGGTACCTACGAGCAGTACTTC.

This clonotype has more than one count but fewer than ten. The V gene is TRBV12-3 or TRBV12-4, the J gene TRBJ2-5; TRBD1 is a possible D gene (5 bases). Trimming pared 6 bases from V and 7 bases from J, leaving 18 bases between. CDR3 length: 14 residues. CDR3 amino acids: CASSPSGAPGTQYF. The CDR3 nucleotides read TGTGCCAGCAGCCCTAGTGGGGCCCCAGGGACCCAGTACTTC.

The chain couples TRBV5-1 to TRBJ2-1, with 7 bases that match TRBD1. CDR3 length: 14 residues. V shed 0 bases, J shed 8 bases, and the junction held 5 bases outside the gene matches. Germline lookup yields CDR1 SGHRS and CDR2 YFSETQ. The CDR3 bases are TGCGCCAGCAGCTTGGGACAGGGCCTCTATGAGCAGTTCTTC. It translates to CASSLGQGLYEQFF.

This clonotype was found many times. This rearrangement joins TRBV7-9 to TRBJ2-1, with 10 bases lining up with TRBD2. The V gene end was trimmed by 4 bases and the J gene end by 2 bases; junction bases not matched to a gene: 2. The CDR3 covers 15 residues. Germline V gene data show CDR1 as SEHNR and CDR2 as FQNEAQ (reference sequence). The CDR3 nucleotides are TGTGCCAGCAGCTCACTAGCGGGGACCTACAATGAGCAGTTCTTC. Its protein product is CASSSLAGTYNEQFF.

This clonotype occurred a few times. The rearrangement links TRBV7-2 to TRBJ2-1, with TRBD2 identical over 8 bases. V lost 3 bases and J lost 13; bases outside the gene matches: 5. CDR1 and CDR2 from the germline V gene are SGHTA and FQGNSA. The CDR3 is 12 residues long. CDR3 residues: CASSLNGGAQFF. Here the CDR3 DNA reads TGTGCCAGCAGCTTGAACGGGGGGGCCCAGTTCTTC.

As concerns this clonotype: This CDR3 fails to terminate in the conserved phenylalanine or tryptophan, so it likely reflects a read error. This sequence joins TRBV12-3 or TRBV12-4 and TRBJ2-5, with a tentative D call TRBD2 (5 bases). The germline V and J ends were trimmed by 3 bases and 4 bases, with 18 bases remaining between them. The CDR3 covers 16 residues. CDR3 region: CASSFFSSVGGETQYS. Written as DNA, the CDR3 is TGTGCCAGCAGTTTTTTCTCGAGCGTAGGAGGAGAGACCCAGTACTCC.

The rearrangement links TRBV20-1 to TRBJ1-2; D may be TRBD1 (6 bases). Trimming took 4 bases from V and 4 from J, leaving 16 bases between them. Germline lookup yields CDR1 DFQATT and CDR2 SNEGSKA (reference sequence). This CDR3 is 14 amino acids long. DNA for the CDR3: TGCAGTGCTACAGACAGGAGGAGGGTCTATGGCTACACCTTC. Protein sequence: CSATDRRRVYGYTF.

V usage is TRBV7-8 and J usage is TRBJ2-7, with TRBD1 identical over 8 bases. Germline CDR1 reads SGHVS; CDR2 reads FQNEAQ. The V and J ends lost 4 bases and 7 bases, in that order; junction bases with no gene match: 6. This CDR3 has 13 amino acids. The CDR3, as DNA: TGTGCCAGCAGCTCCGCAGGGGGCAGTGAGCAGTACTTC. It specifies CASSSAGGSEQYF.

The rearrangement joins TRBV27 to TRBJ2-3, with D perhaps matching TRBD1 or TRBD2 (5 bases each). V dropped 4 bases and J dropped 12 bases, with 20 bases sitting between them. The CDR3 is made up of 14 amino acids. CDR1 MNHEY and CDR2 SMNVEV come from the germline V gene (reference sequence). The CDR3 sequence is CASSWGTLGNPQYF. CDR3 coding DNA: TGTGCCAGCAGTTGGGGGACGCTCGGCAACCCCCAGTATTTT.

This clonotype appeared a few times. The chain carries TRBV7-9 and TRBJ1-6; the match to TRBD1 covers 7 bases. The germline V gene has CDR1 SEHNR and CDR2 FQNEAQ (reference sequence). CDR3 size: 15 residues. V lost 5 bases, J lost 2 bases, and 3 bases stayed unmatched. Here the CDR3 DNA reads TGTGCCAGCAGCACCGGGACAGCCTATAATTCACCCCTCCACTTT. Protein sequence: CASSTGTAYNSPLHF.

At least ten counts were recorded for this clonotype. The chain carries TRBV7-2 and TRBJ1-4; D gene ambiguous. CDR1 and CDR2 (germline): SGHTA, FQGNSA. This CDR3 spans 15 amino acids. V was pared by 5 bases and J by 0 bases, with 10 bases between. The CDR3 DNA sequence: TGTGCCAGCAGCCCTTGGTCCACAACTAATGAAAAACTGTTTTTT. Amino acids: CASSPWSTTNEKLFF.

Written as DNA, the CDR3 is TGTGCCAGCAGTCCCCTAGAGACCGGGGAGCTGTTTTTT. Residues: CASSPLETGELFF. The chain joins TRBV12-3 or TRBV12-4 to TRBJ2-2; D is uncertain. The CDR3 contains 13 residues. V lost 5 bases to trimming and J lost 5 bases, with 9 bases between them.

The V gene is TRBV4-1, the J gene TRBJ2-7; D unclear. Germline assignment: CDR1 MGHRA and CDR2 YSYEKL. With 0 bases removed from V and 2 bases from J, the gap between germline ends came to 14 bases. CDR3 length: 16 residues. The CDR3 loop is CASSQDRAGEAYEQYF. CDR3 bases: TGCGCCAGCAGCCAAGATCGAGCCGGAGAGGCCTACGAGCAGTACTTC.

V and J are TRBV7-9 and TRBJ1-6; perhaps TRBD1 as D (5 bases). This CDR3 is 15 amino acids long. Germline V gene lookup returns CDR1 SEHNR and CDR2 FQNEAQ (reference sequence). V was pared by 8 bases and J by 5 bases, with 16 bases between. The CDR3 loop reads CASQEWGPNNSPLHF. The CDR3 region has the DNA TGTGCCAGCCAAGAGTGGGGCCCTAATAATTCACCCCTCCACTTT.